The sequence of this T cell receptor (beta chain) was determined in a study of shared clonotypes between healthy human individuals. Overall study findings and caveats: As a rule, naive subsets had a larger estimated richness than memory subsets. A handful of donors showed sharing of approximately 5% of naive CD4 clonotypes.

A remark on this clone: Its specificity is unknown.

Across several immunoSEQ plates, the genomic DNA of each subset was split evenly. Produced via immunoSEQ multiplex PCR; TCRdb's table is partial and in-frame only. The table has around 610,000 clones, approximately 96% seen once. The naive CD8 subset, CD45RO-negative cells positively selected for CCR7, excluded terminally differentiated effector memory CD45RA+ cells. Deletions cut 3 bases from V and 2 bases from J, with 15 bases between. CDR1 SNHLY and CDR2 FYNNEI come from the germline V gene. The CDR3 spans 16 residues. The J gene is TRBJ2-3, the V gene TRBV2; D possibly corresponds to TRBD1 (6 bases). The specimen sequenced was naive CD8+ T cells sorted from blood. This clonotype was sampled from a woman under 40 in good health. The CDR3: CASSDLGHSLTDTQYF. The CDR3 DNA reads as TGTGCCAGCAGTGATTTGGGACACAGCCTCACAGATACGCAGTATTTT. The variable domain in full, completed from reference TRBV2 and TRBJ2-3, reads EPEVTQTPSHQVTQMGQEVILRCVPISNHLYFYWYRQILGQKVEFLVSFYNNEISEKSEIFDDQFSVERPDGSNFTLKIRSTKLEDSAMYFCASSDLGHSLTDTQYFGPGTRLTVL.